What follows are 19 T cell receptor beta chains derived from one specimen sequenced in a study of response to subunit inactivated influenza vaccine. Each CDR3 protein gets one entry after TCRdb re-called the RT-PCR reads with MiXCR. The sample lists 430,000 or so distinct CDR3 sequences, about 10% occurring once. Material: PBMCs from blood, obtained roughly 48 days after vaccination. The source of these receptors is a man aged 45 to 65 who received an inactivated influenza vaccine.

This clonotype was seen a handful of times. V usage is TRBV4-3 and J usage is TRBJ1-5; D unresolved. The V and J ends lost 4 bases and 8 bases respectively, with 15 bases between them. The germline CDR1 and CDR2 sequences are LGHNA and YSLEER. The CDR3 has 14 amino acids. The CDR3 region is CASSPREGWKPQHF. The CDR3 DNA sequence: TGCGCCAGCAGCCCTCGAGAGGGCTGGAAGCCCCAGCATTTT.

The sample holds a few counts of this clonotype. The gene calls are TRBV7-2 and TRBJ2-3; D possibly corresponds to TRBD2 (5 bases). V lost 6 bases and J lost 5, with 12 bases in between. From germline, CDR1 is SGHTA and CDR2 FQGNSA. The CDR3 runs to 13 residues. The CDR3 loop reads CASRNGVLDTQYF. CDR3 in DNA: TGTGCCAGCAGAAACGGGGTATTAGATACGCAGTATTTT. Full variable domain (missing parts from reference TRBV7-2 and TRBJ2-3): GAGVSQSPSNKVTEKGKDVELRCDPISGHTALYWYRQSLGQGLEFLIYFQGNSAPDKSGLPSDRFSAERTGGSVSTLTIQRTQQEDSAVYLCASRNGVLDTQYFGPGTRLTVL.

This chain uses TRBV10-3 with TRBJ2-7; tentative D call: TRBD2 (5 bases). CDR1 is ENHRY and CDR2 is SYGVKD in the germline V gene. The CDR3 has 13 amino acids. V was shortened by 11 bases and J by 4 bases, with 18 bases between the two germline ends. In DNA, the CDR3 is TGTGCCTCAAAGGCCGGGGTGGGGTACGAGCAGTACTTC. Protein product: CASKAGVGYEQYF.

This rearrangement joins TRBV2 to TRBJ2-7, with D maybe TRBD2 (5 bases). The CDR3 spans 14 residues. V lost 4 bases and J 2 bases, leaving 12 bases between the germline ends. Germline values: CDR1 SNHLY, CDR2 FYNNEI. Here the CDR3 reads CASSAAGVPYEQYF. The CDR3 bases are TGTGCCAGCAGTGCCGCCGGGGTTCCCTACGAGCAGTACTTC.

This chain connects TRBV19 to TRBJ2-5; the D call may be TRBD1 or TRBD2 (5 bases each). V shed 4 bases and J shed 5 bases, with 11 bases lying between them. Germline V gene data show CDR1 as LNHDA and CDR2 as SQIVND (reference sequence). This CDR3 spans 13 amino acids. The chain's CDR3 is CASSTRDGETQYF. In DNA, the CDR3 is TGTGCCAGTAGTACCCGGGACGGGGAGACCCAGTACTTC.

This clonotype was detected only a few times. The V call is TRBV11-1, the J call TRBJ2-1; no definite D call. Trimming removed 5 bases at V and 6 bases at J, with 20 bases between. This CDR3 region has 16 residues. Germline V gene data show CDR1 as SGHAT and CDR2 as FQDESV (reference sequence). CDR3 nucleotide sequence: TGTGCCAGCAGCCCCCTACTCCGTCAGAGACTCAATGAGCAGTTCTTC. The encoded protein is CASSPLLRQRLNEQFF. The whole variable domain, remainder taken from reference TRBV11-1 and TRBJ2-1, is EAEVAQSPRYKITEKSQAVAFWCDPISGHATLYWYRQILGQGPELLVQFQDESVVDDSQLPKDRFSAERLKGVDSTLKIQPAELGDSAMYLCASSPLLRQRLNEQFFGPGTRLTVL.

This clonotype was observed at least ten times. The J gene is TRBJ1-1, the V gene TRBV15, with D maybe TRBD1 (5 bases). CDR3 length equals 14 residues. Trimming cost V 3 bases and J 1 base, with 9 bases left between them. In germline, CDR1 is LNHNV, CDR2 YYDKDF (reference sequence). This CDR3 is CATSRARANTEAFF. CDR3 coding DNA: TGTGCCACCAGCAGGGCCAGGGCGAACACTGAAGCTTTCTTT.

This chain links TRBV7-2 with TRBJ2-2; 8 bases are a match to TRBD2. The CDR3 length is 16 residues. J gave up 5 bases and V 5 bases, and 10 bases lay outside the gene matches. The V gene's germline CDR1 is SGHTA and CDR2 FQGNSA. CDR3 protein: CASSPRAAGVTGELFF. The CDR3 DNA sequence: TGTGCCAGCAGCCCACGGGCAGCGGGGGTTACCGGGGAGCTGTTTTTT.

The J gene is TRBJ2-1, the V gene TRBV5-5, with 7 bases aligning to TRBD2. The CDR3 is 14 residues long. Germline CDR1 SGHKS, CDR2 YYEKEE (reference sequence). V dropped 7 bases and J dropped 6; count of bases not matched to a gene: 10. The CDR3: CASSGRERGNEQFF. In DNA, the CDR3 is TGTGCCAGCTCAGGGCGGGAGAGAGGCAATGAGCAGTTCTTC.

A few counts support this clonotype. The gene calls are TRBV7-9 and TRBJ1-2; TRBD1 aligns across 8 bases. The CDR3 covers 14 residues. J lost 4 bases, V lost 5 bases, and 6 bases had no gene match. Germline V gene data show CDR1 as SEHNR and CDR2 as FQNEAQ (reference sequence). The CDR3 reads CASSVRTGSYGYTF. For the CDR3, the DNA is TGTGCCAGCAGCGTCCGGACAGGGTCCTATGGCTACACCTTC.

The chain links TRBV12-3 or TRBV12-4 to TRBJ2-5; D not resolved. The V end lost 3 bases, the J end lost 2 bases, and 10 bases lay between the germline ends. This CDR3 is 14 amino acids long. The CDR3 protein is CASSFGRLQETQYF. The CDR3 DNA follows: TGTGCCAGCAGTTTTGGTCGGTTACAAGAGACCCAGTACTTC.

The CDR3 DNA reads TGTGCCAGCAGTTTAGCAGGACAAAGCAAAAACATTCAGTACTTC. Protein product: CASSLAGQSKNIQYF. The chain couples TRBV12-3 or TRBV12-4 to TRBJ2-4, with D possibly being TRBD1 (5 bases). Trimming took 0 bases from V and 3 from J, leaving 9 bases between them. This CDR3 region has 15 residues.

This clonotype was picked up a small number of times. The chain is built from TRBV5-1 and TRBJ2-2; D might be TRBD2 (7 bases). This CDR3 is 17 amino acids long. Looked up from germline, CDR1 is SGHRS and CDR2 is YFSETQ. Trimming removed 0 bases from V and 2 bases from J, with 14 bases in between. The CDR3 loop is CASSLAGGGANTGELFF. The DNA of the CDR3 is TGCGCCAGCAGCTTGGCGGGCGGGGGCGCAAACACCGGGGAGCTGTTTTTT.

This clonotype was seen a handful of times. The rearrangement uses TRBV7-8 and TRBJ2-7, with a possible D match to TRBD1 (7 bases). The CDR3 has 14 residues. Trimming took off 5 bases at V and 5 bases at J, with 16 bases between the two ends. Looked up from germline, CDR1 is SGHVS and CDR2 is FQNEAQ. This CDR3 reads CASSIRQGGHEQYF. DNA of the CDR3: TGTGCCAGCAGCATCAGACAGGGAGGTCACGAGCAGTACTTC.

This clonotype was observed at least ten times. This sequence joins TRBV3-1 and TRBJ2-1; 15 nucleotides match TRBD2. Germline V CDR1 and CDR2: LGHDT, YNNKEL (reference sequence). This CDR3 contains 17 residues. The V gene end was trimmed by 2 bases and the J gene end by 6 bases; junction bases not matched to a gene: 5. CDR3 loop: CASSQQWTSGRANEQFF. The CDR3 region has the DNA TGTGCCAGCAGCCAACAATGGACTAGCGGGAGGGCCAATGAGCAGTTCTTC.

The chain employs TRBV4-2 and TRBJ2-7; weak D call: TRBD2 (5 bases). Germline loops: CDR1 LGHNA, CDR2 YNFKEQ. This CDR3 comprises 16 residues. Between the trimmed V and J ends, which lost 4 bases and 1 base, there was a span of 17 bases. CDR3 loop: CASSRPGGAGSYEQYF. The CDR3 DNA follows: TGTGCCAGCAGCCGCCCCGGAGGAGCCGGTTCCTACGAGCAGTACTTC.

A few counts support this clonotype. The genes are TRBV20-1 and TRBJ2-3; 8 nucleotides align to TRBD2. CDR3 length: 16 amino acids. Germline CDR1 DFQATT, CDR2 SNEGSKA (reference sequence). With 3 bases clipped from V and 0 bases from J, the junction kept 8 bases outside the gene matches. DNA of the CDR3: TGCAGTGCTAGCCTCCGACTAGCGTTGAGCACAGATACGCAGTATTTT. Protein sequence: CSASLRLALSTDTQYF.

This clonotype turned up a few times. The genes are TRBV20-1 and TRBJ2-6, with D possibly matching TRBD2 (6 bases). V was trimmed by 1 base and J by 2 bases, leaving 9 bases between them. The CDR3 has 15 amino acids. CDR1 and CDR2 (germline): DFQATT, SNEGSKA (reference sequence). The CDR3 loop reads CSARGGGAGANVLTF. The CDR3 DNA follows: TGCAGTGCTAGAGGGGGAGGTGCTGGGGCCAACGTCCTGACTTTC.

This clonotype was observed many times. The CDR3 DNA reads as TGCGCCAGCAGGATAGGGTCGAACACCGGGGAGCTGTTTTTT. As protein: CASRIGSNTGELFF. The chain links TRBV10-2 to TRBJ2-2, with no clear D. The CDR3 is 14 amino acids. Trimming left V 6 bases short and J 0 bases short, with 8 bases between. CDR1 is WSHSY, CDR2 SAAADI, per germline.